These 8 T cell receptor beta chains were all obtained from the same sample, sequenced in a study of CD8+CD57+ T cells in acquired aplastic anemia. The study profiled TCR beta VDJ and CDR3 using genomic DNA as template. In TCRdb, the reads were re-called with MiXCR into one record per CDR3 protein. The sample holds about 210,000 distinct CDR3 sequences, 30% to 40% seen once. The sample was sorted CD4+, CD8+, or CD8+CD57+ T cells (not recorded which) from PBMCs. The receptors stem from a human donor in good health, serving as a control.

The sample holds many counts of this clonotype. The rearrangement uses TRBV24-1 and TRBJ2-3; no reliable D call. Per the germline V gene, CDR1 is KGHDR and CDR2 is SFDVKD. V lost 2 bases, J lost 2 bases, and 10 bases lay in between. There are 15 residues in the CDR3. The chain's CDR3 is CATSDSTEYTDTQYF. CDR3 bases: TGTGCCACCAGTGATTCCACAGAGTACACAGATACGCAGTATTTT.

The chain uses TRBV20-1 and TRBJ2-5; no reliable D call. Between the trimmed V and J ends, which lost 3 bases and 5 bases, there was a span of 16 bases. The CDR3 consists of 14 residues. Germline CDR1 reads DFQATT; CDR2 reads SNEGSKA (reference sequence). The CDR3 is CSARPLLVWETQYF. The CDR3 coding sequence is TGCAGTGCTAGGCCATTATTAGTTTGGGAGACCCAGTACTTC.

This clonotype was observed a few times. V usage is TRBV11-2 and J usage is TRBJ1-2, with 9 bases identical to TRBD1. This CDR3 contains 18 residues. Looked up from germline, CDR1 is SGHAT and CDR2 is FQNNGV. The ends lost 5 bases at V and 7 bases at J; junction bases unmatched: 20. The CDR3, as DNA: TGTGCCAGCAGCACCCTAAAGAGACAGGGGGGGCGACAAGCTGGCTACACCTTC. This sequence encodes CASSTLKRQGGRQAGYTF.

The rearrangement uses TRBV7-2 and TRBJ1-2, with D hard to call. This CDR3 is 12 amino acids long. Per the germline V gene, CDR1 is SGHTA and CDR2 is FQGNSA. The V end was cut by 4 bases, the J end by 6 bases, with 9 bases between. CDR3 region: CASSSRFDGYTF. The CDR3 region has the DNA TGTGCCAGCAGCTCCCGTTTCGATGGCTACACCTTC.

The rearrangement links TRBV10-3 to TRBJ2-5; a weak D match, TRBD1 (5 bases). With 10 bases removed from V and 5 bases from J, the gap between germline ends came to 23 bases. The CDR3 has 15 amino acids. Germline values: CDR1 ENHRY, CDR2 SYGVKD. Here the CDR3 DNA reads TGTGCCAGCATCCCACATGGGGCGGTGATGGAGACCCAGTACTTC. It is translated as CASIPHGAVMETQYF.

Worth noting for this clonotype: This is likely a read error, given that the CDR3 carries no conserved phenylalanine or tryptophan at its end. Because the CDR3's place on the DNA is in doubt, the DNA is left out and the CDR3 is given as listed by TCRdb. This chain joins TRBV24-1 and TRBJ2-5; TRBD1, the table's D call, lacks a check against the DNA. The CDR3 adds up to 9 amino acids, both ends counted. CDR1 is KGHDR and CDR2 is SFDVKD in the germline V gene. The CDR3 loop is CATSDLHRV.

In its sample, this clonotype was seen many times. This sequence joins TRBV2 and TRBJ2-5; D possibly corresponds to TRBD2 (5 bases). The germline gives CDR1 SNHLY, CDR2 FYNNEI. V was clipped by 3 bases and J by 5 bases, with 7 bases between them. This CDR3 region has 12 residues. The CDR3 sequence: CASSESGETQYF. The CDR3, as DNA: TGTGCCAGCAGTGAGTCGGGGGAGACCCAGTACTTC.

At least ten counts were recorded for this clonotype. V gene TRBV4-2 combines with J gene TRBJ1-2; D unresolved. The V gene lost 6 bases and the J gene lost 8 bases, with 16 bases spanning the gap. Per the germline V gene, CDR1 is LGHNA and CDR2 is YNFKEQ. CDR3 length: 13 amino acids. CDR3 in amino acids: CASSLVLVGGYTF. DNA for the CDR3: TGTGCCAGCAGTCTAGTGCTGGTTGGAGGCTACACCTTC.